A single sample is the source of the 22 T cell receptor beta chains below, sequenced in a study of Graves' ophthalmopathy and Graves' hyperthyroidism. Beta-chain TCR CDR3 regions were amplified from RNA transcripts. An opening RT-PCR round employed HTBI primers and preceded a second-round multiplex PCR. TCRdb called the multiplex PCR reads again in MiXCR, with one record for every CDR3 protein. The sample yields a few hundred thousand distinct CDR3 sequences, 15% to 20% seen once. The sequenced sample consisted of peripheral blood. Receptor source: an adult woman with stable Graves' hyperthyroidism.

This clonotype was observed many times. The chain is built from TRBV5-1 and TRBJ2-2; D may be TRBD1 or TRBD2 (6 bases each). The CDR3 is 15 residues long. Germline V gene data show CDR1 as SGHRS and CDR2 as YFSETQ. V lost 4 bases to trimming and J lost 1 base, with 11 bases between them. CDR3 sequence: CASSGGGLNTGELFF. The CDR3 bases are TGCGCCAGCAGCGGAGGGGGATTGAACACCGGGGAGCTGTTTTTT.

The chain carries TRBV7-6 and TRBJ2-5, with 8 nucleotides matching TRBD1. Trimming cost V 7 bases and J 4 bases; bases outside gene matches: 14. CDR3 size: 16 residues. Per germline, CDR1 SGHVS and CDR2 FNYEAQ. The CDR3 DNA follows: TGTGCCAGCACCCACGGAGACAGGGGCTCACTAGAGACCCAGTACTTC. Residues: CASTHGDRGSLETQYF.

This clonotype was counted ten times or more. This CDR3 is missing its conserved last phenylalanine or tryptophan, likely due to a read error. The chain is built from TRBV9 and TRBJ2-5; the D gene is possibly TRBD2 (5 bases). This CDR3 is built from 15 residues. CDR1 and CDR2 (germline): SGDLS, YYNGEE. V was cut by 4 bases and J by 2 bases, with 15 bases left in between. CDR3 residues: CASSSRGGAQETQYL. DNA of the CDR3: TGTGCCAGCAGCTCCCGGGGTGGAGCTCAAGAGACCCAGTACCTC.

This clonotype was observed at least ten times. The gene calls are TRBV12-3 or TRBV12-4 and TRBJ2-7; 11 bases are a match to TRBD1. The ends lost 6 bases at V and 4 bases at J; junction bases unmatched: 11. The CDR3 has 16 amino acids. DNA of the CDR3: TGTGCCAGCAGGGGAGGGACAGGGGGAGCGATATACGAGCAGTACTTC. This gives the protein CASRGGTGGAIYEQYF.

This clonotype was observed at least ten times. The chain employs TRBV11-2 and TRBJ2-7, with 7 positions matching TRBD2. The CDR3 loop spans 13 amino acids. Germline trimming cut 5 bases from V and 6 bases from J; bases unmatched to any gene: 7. CDR1 SGHAT and CDR2 FQNNGV come from the germline V gene. CDR3 region: CASSLGGVSEQYF. The CDR3 DNA follows: TGTGCCAGCAGCCTTGGGGGGGTCAGCGAGCAGTACTTC.

This clonotype was seen many times. V and J are TRBV4-2 and TRBJ1-3; D gene unclear. The germline V and J ends were trimmed by 0 bases and 5 bases, with 5 bases remaining between them. The CDR3 contains 13 residues. Germline-derived CDR1 and CDR2 are LGHNA and YNFKEQ. CDR3 amino acids: CASSQDARNTIYF. In DNA form, the CDR3 reads TGTGCCAGCAGCCAAGATGCACGAAACACCATATATTTT.

This clonotype was recorded many times. CDR3: CASSRQGSYEQYF. CDR3 nucleotides: TGTGCCAGCAGTCGACAGGGCTCCTACGAGCAGTACTTC. V usage is TRBV6-1 and J usage is TRBJ2-7; 7 bases fit TRBD1. Looked up from germline, CDR1 is MNHNS and CDR2 is SASEGT. J gave up 0 bases and V 5 bases, and 1 base lay outside the gene matches. The CDR3 is made up of 13 amino acids.

This clonotype has ten or more counts. The genes are TRBV4-1 and TRBJ1-2; 9 nucleotides agree with TRBD1. Germline trimming cut 8 bases from V and 6 bases from J; bases unmatched to any gene: 19. This CDR3 is 17 amino acids long. Germline V gene data show CDR1 as MGHRA and CDR2 as YSYEKL. DNA of the CDR3: TGCGCCAGCCGGGTTTCCCGGGACAGGGAATCTTTTAATGGCTACACCTTC. Residues: CASRVSRDRESFNGYTF.

This clonotype has a count of ten or more. The chain carries TRBV9 and TRBJ1-6, with unresolved D. V dropped 2 bases and J dropped 10 bases, with 13 bases sitting between them. From germline, CDR1 is SGDLS and CDR2 YYNGEE. This CDR3 is built from 14 residues. CDR3 amino acids: CASSVGETESPLHF. In DNA form, the CDR3 reads TGTGCCAGCAGCGTCGGGGAAACGGAATCACCCCTCCACTTT. Full variable domain (missing parts from reference TRBV9 and TRBJ1-6): DSGVTQTPKHLITATGQRVTLRCSPRSGDLSVYWYQQSLDQGLQFLIQYYNGEERAKGNILERFSAQQFPDLHSELNLSSLELGDSALYFCASSVGETESPLHFGNGTRLTVT.

Many counts were recorded for this clonotype. The gene calls are TRBV29-1 and TRBJ2-7; no clear D gene. The CDR3 is 11 residues long. Germline CDR1 is SQVTM and CDR2 is ANQGSEA. The ends were cut back, 2 bases at V and 5 bases at J, with 7 bases in the middle. The CDR3 loop reads CSVELRDEQYF. In DNA, the CDR3 is TGCAGCGTTGAATTACGGGACGAGCAGTACTTC.

This clonotype was observed at least ten times. V usage is TRBV20-1 and J usage is TRBJ1-1; TRBD1 agrees at 7 bases. The V and J ends lost 4 bases and 4 bases, in that order; junction bases with no gene match: 9. CDR1 and CDR2 from the germline V gene are DFQATT and SNEGSKA (reference sequence). The CDR3 totals 14 residues. CDR3 bases: TGCAGTGCTATTCAGCCGACAGGGTCCACTGAAGCTTTCTTT. This translates into CSAIQPTGSTEAFF.

The sample holds many counts of this clonotype. The rearrangement uses TRBV27 and TRBJ1-1; a possible D gene is TRBD1 (5 bases). Germline CDR1 is MNHEY and CDR2 is SMNVEV (reference sequence). V lost 2 bases and J lost 0, with 10 bases in between. The CDR3 totals 15 residues. CDR3 region: CASSLGAGMNTEAFF. The CDR3 region has the DNA TGTGCCAGCAGTTTAGGGGCAGGGATGAACACTGAAGCTTTCTTT.

Many counts were recorded for this clonotype. The chain uses TRBV2 and TRBJ1-5, with D hard to call. From germline, CDR1 is SNHLY and CDR2 FYNNEI. V lost 3 bases and J lost 0, with 6 bases in between. The CDR3 runs 14 residues. The CDR3 spells CASSEGSSNQPQHF. The CDR3 coding sequence is TGTGCCAGCAGTGAGGGCTCTAGCAATCAGCCCCAGCATTTT.

In this sample, this clonotype turned up many times. This chain uses TRBV7-2 with TRBJ1-1, with D uncertain. The V gene lost 5 bases and the J gene lost 1 base, with 5 bases spanning the gap. CDR3 length: 12 amino acids. CDR1 SGHTA and CDR2 FQGNSA come from the germline V gene. The CDR3 region has the DNA TGTGCCAGCAGCCGGGAGAACACTGAAGCTTTCTTT. Its translation is CASSRENTEAFF.

This chain links TRBV7-9 with TRBJ2-4, with TRBD1 matching over 7 bases. The CDR3 spans 16 residues. V was pared by 2 bases and J by 1 base, with 5 bases of the junction left unmatched. Looked up from germline, CDR1 is SEHNR and CDR2 is FQNEAQ (reference sequence). CDR3 residues: CASSLSGGLAKNIQYF. The CDR3 bases are TGTGCCAGCAGCTTATCAGGGGGTTTGGCCAAAAACATTCAGTACTTC.

This clonotype has at least ten counts. This chain joins TRBV28 and TRBJ2-7; 10 positions agree with TRBD1. This CDR3 spans 16 amino acids. Germline values: CDR1 MDHEN, CDR2 SYDVKM. The V gene end was trimmed by 5 bases and the J gene end by 6 bases; junction bases not matched to a gene: 13. CDR3 residues: CASSRGSGQGSREQYF. CDR3 nucleotide sequence: TGTGCCAGCAGTCGCGGTTCGGGACAGGGGTCCCGCGAGCAGTACTTC.

This clonotype turned up a few times. The chain recombines TRBV10-2 with TRBJ2-7; D remains ambiguous. Germline assignment: CDR1 WSHSY and CDR2 SAAADI. The CDR3 consists of 11 residues. With 2 bases removed from V and 7 bases from J, the gap between germline ends came to 6 bases. The CDR3 DNA is TGCGCCAGCAGTGAGGATGGGGAGCAGTACTTC. This sequence encodes CASSEDGEQYF.

This sequence joins TRBV24-1 and TRBJ2-2; D tentatively reads TRBD1 or TRBD2 (5 bases each). Germline CDR1 is KGHDR and CDR2 is SFDVKD. This CDR3 has 15 amino acids. The V end lost 6 bases, the J end lost 3 bases, and 13 bases lay between the germline ends. CDR3 loop: CATSRGLADTGELFF. DNA for the CDR3: TGTGCCACCAGTAGGGGTCTAGCCGACACCGGGGAGCTGTTTTTT.

As to this clonotype: The conserved phenylalanine or tryptophan normally closing the CDR3 is absent here, so this likely arose from a read error. The DNA is left out, because the CDR3 cannot be placed on it with certainty; the CDR3 is given as TCRdb lists it. The J gene is TRBJ2-5, the V gene TRBV20-1; the D call TRBD2 from the table was never checked on the DNA. The CDR3 sequence runs 17 residues, both termini included. CDR1 and CDR2 (germline): DFQATT, SNEGSKA (reference sequence). CDR3 residues: CSAAAIPGLVPGETQNY.

In this sample, this clonotype turned up many times. The chain carries TRBV4-1 and TRBJ2-7; D gene unclear. Germline lookup yields CDR1 MGHRA and CDR2 YSYEKL. The germline V and J ends were trimmed by 0 bases and 0 bases, with 9 bases remaining between them. The CDR3 spans 15 residues. CDR3 bases: TGCGCCAGCAGCCAAGAGGGAATGGCCTCCTACGAGCAGTACTTC. Amino acid sequence: CASSQEGMASYEQYF.

This clonotype has ten or more counts. The V gene is TRBV2, the J gene TRBJ2-5; D is ambiguous. This CDR3 spans 11 amino acids. V lost 6 bases to trimming and J lost 5 bases, with 7 bases between them. Per germline, CDR1 SNHLY and CDR2 FYNNEI. The CDR3 sequence: CASSAAETQYF. The CDR3 DNA reads TGTGCCAGCAGCGCTGCGGAGACCCAGTACTTC.

This clonotype has a count of ten or more. J is TRBJ2-2 and V is TRBV6-5, with TRBD1 matching 10 bases. CDR1 and CDR2 from the germline V gene are MNHEY and SVGAGI. The CDR3 has 20 amino acids. The V gene end was trimmed by 2 bases and the J gene end by 3 bases; junction bases not matched to a gene: 15. Here the CDR3 reads CASSYAPPGTGDWYTGELFF. The CDR3 coding sequence is TGTGCCAGCAGTTACGCACCCCCAGGGACAGGGGATTGGTACACCGGGGAGCTGTTTTTT.